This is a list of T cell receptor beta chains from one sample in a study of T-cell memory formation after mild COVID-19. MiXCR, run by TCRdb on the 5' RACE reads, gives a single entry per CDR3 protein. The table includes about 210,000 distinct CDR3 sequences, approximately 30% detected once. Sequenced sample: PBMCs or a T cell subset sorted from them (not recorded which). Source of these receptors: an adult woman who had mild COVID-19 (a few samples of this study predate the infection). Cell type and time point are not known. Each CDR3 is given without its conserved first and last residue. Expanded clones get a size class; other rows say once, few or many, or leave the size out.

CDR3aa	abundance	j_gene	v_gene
SGVGLAGLGGYNEQF	few	TRBJ2-1	TRBV29-1
ASRLTGGSYNEQF	-	TRBJ2-1	TRBV6-5
ASQRGGYDTQY	few	TRBJ2-3	TRBV6-2/TRBV6-3
ASSSGLANEKLF	-	TRBJ1-4	TRBV5-4
ASSSNLPGRTGWIGGYT	few	TRBJ1-2	TRBV5-6
ASSVTVEAF	-	TRBJ1-1	TRBV6-1
ASSSQAGGQNYGYT	-	TRBJ1-2	TRBV6-5
ASSPRKRGGLETQY	many	TRBJ2-5	TRBV7-8
ASSPGSYGYT	few	TRBJ1-2	TRBV11-1
ASTARGRNTGELF	once	TRBJ2-2	TRBV19
ASSSSPHF	-	TRBJ2-1	TRBV19
SAGGLAGMSSYEQY	-	TRBJ2-7	TRBV20-1
ASKPGSGLPNEQF	-	TRBJ2-1	TRBV5-1
AWSPGTEAF	once	TRBJ1-1	TRBV30
ASGTGGLEAF	-	TRBJ1-1	TRBV25-1
ASSSIGLRTDTQY	few	TRBJ2-3	TRBV7-3